This T cell receptor (beta chain) was sequenced in a study of OX40 agonist ivuxolimab in advanced cancers. Study-level information: Prior checkpoint blockade (anti-PD-1, anti-PD-L1 or anti-CTLA-4) was permitted; approximately 40% had it.

TCRdb's table, derived via immunoSEQ multiplex PCR, lists solely in-frame clones and lacks some. The table includes approximately 19,000 clones, roughly 85% detected once. The CDR3 runs 13 residues. The germline gives CDR1 SGDLS, CDR2 YYNGEE. V was clipped by 7 bases and J by 1 base, with 11 bases between them. The chain carries TRBV9 and TRBJ1-2, with D unresolved. The sequence was obtained from an adult with an advanced solid tumor such as melanoma, head and neck, liver or kidney cancer. Sequencing used CD4+ or CD8+ T cells sorted from blood, obtained in a trial of the OX40 agonist ivuxolimab. The CDR3 loop reads CASWNAINYGYTF. DNA of the CDR3: TGTGCCAGCTGGAACGCCATTAACTATGGCTACACCTTC.